One sample yielded the 8 T cell receptor beta chains listed below, sequenced in a study of T-cell memory formation after mild COVID-19. TCRdb called the 5' RACE reads again in MiXCR, with one record for every CDR3 protein. In the table there are 280,000 or so distinct CDR3 sequences, approximately 7.6% of which are singletons. Sequencing was carried out using PBMCs or a T cell subset sorted from them (not recorded which). The origin of the receptors is a man aged 18 to 30 who had mild COVID-19 (a few samples of this study predate the infection). Cell type and time point are not known.

This chain uses TRBV27 with TRBJ2-1; D tentatively fits TRBD1 or TRBD2 (5 bases each). This CDR3 comprises 14 residues. The germline gives CDR1 MNHEY, CDR2 SMNVEV (reference sequence). Trimming removed 8 bases at V and 1 base at J, with 12 bases between. CDR3: CASGPGGSYNEQFF. CDR3 nucleotides: TGTGCCAGCGGGCCTGGGGGTTCCTACAATGAGCAGTTCTTC.

The V gene is TRBV7-9, the J gene TRBJ2-7; the D call may be TRBD1 or TRBD2 (5 bases each). Germline V gives CDR1 SEHNR, CDR2 FQNEAQ (reference sequence). The V gene lost 3 bases and the J gene lost 5 bases, with 14 bases spanning the gap. The CDR3 covers 14 residues. This CDR3 reads CASSFSRDGDEQYV. The DNA for the CDR3 is TGTGCCAGCAGCTTCTCACGGGACGGGGACGAGCAGTACGTC.

A few counts support this clonotype. The J gene is TRBJ2-7, the V gene TRBV20-1, with D maybe TRBD1 (6 bases). CDR1 is DFQATT and CDR2 is SNEGSKA in the germline V gene (reference sequence). Trimming shortened V by 5 bases and J by 4 bases, and 15 bases separated the two germline ends. The CDR3 spans 13 residues. CDR3 sequence reads: CSAATTDRYEQYF. CDR3 nucleotides: TGCAGTGCTGCTACTACTGACAGGTACGAGCAGTACTTC.

This clonotype turned up a few times. The genes are TRBV20-1 and TRBJ2-3, with 8 bases aligning to TRBD2. With V trimmed by 0 bases and J by 6 bases, 8 bases remained unmatched. The CDR3 has 15 residues. Germline lookup yields CDR1 DFQATT and CDR2 SNEGSKA (reference sequence). This CDR3 is CSARDLVRGADTQYF. Written as DNA, the CDR3 is TGCAGTGCTAGAGATCTGGTGCGGGGGGCGGATACGCAGTATTTT.

In the case of this clonotype: Since a much larger clone is just one base distant, this may be a read error. This chain uses TRBV6-5 with TRBJ1-2; D is perhaps TRBD1 (6 bases). The CDR3 length is 11 residues. V was pared by 6 bases and J by 7 bases, with 9 bases between. The V gene's germline CDR1 is MNHEY and CDR2 SVGAGI. The CDR3, as DNA: TGTGCCAGCAGAGGGACAAGTGGCTACACCTTC. Protein: CASRGTSGYTF.

This clonotype has ten or more counts. The rearrangement joins TRBV5-1 to TRBJ2-3; 8 nucleotides match TRBD1. CDR1 SGHRS and CDR2 YFSETQ come from the germline V gene. The junction had 8 bases not matched to a gene; V was cut back by 4 bases and J by 4 bases. CDR3 length: 15 residues. The CDR3 DNA reads as TGCGCCAGCAGCGAGGGACAGGTTGTAGCAGATACGCAGTATTTT. Its protein is CASSEGQVVADTQYF.

The CDR3 region is CATSSRGRDYGYTF. As DNA, the CDR3 is TGTGCCACCAGTAGTCGAGGGCGAGATTATGGCTACACCTTC. The chain couples TRBV15 to TRBJ1-2; no clear D. CDR1 and CDR2 (germline): LNHNV, YYDKDF (reference sequence). The V end lost 6 bases, the J end lost 5 bases, and 16 bases lay between the germline ends. This CDR3 is 14 amino acids long.

This clonotype was counted a few times. The genes are TRBV10-3 and TRBJ1-4; D unresolved. Trimming took off 8 bases at V and 7 bases at J, with 17 bases between the two ends. This CDR3 region has 14 residues. CDR1 and CDR2 (germline): ENHRY, SYGVKD. CDR3 residues: CAISDPDEGEKLFF. CDR3 sequence (DNA): TGTGCCATCTCGGACCCCGACGAGGGTGAAAAACTGTTTTTT.